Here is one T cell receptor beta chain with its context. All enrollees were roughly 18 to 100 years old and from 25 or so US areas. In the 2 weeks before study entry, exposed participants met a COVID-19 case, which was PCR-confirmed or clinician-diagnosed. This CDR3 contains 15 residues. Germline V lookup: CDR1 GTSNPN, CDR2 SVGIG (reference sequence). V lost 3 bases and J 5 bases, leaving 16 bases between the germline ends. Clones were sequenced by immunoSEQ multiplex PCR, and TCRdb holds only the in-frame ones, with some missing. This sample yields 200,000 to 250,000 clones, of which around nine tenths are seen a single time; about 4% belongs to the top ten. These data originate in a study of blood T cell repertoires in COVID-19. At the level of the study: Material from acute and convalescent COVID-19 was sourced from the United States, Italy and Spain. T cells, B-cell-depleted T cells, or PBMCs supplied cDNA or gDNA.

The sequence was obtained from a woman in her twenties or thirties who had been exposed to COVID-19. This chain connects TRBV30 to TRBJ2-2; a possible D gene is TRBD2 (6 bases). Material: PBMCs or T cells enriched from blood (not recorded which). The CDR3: CAWRSFHGRTGELFF. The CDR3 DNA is TGTGCCTGGAGGAGCTTCCATGGGAGGACCGGGGAGCTGTTTTTT.